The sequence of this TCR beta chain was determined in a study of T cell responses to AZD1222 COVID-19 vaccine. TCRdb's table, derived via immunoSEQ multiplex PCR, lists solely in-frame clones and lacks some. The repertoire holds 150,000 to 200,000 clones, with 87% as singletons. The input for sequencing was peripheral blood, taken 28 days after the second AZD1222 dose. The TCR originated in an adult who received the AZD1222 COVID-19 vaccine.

CDR3 in DNA: TGTGCCAGCAGCCAGTATTTCGGGAACACTGAAGCTTTCTTT. Translation: CASSQYFGNTEAFF. The chain joins TRBV4-2 to TRBJ1-1, with D unclear. Germline V gives CDR1 LGHNA, CDR2 YNFKEQ. The CDR3 has 14 amino acids. V was clipped by 3 bases and J by 1 base, with 9 bases between them.